This T cell receptor beta chain stems from a study of PD-1 blockade in classical Hodgkin lymphoma. Study-level findings and limits: CD4+ but not CD8+ TCR diversity rose significantly by C4D1. Still unresolved is the cause of the repertoire differences, which may be disease activity or prior therapy.

This CDR3 is built from 14 residues. CDR1 is SQVTM and CDR2 is ANQGSEA in the germline V gene. V dropped 3 bases and J dropped 3; count of bases not matched to a gene: 4. As to time point: cycle 4 day 1 (C4D1), after six to seven weeks of nivolumab. Every single patient, without exception, relapsed after autologous stem cell transplantation, and brentuximab vedotin exposure varied. Relapsed/refractory classical Hodgkin lymphoma patients had complete, partial or progressive responses. There are a few counts of this clone. Its antigen is undetermined. Measured with immunoSEQ multiplex PCR; TCRdb has only the in-frame clones, and not every one. This table holds around 60,000 clones, about 90% found once.

This TCR derives from a human donor with classical Hodgkin lymphoma. The chain recombines TRBV29-1 with TRBJ1-1; 10 bases are shared with TRBD1. This specimen consisted of peripheral blood mononuclear cells (PBMCs), obtained before the fourth cycle of nivolumab. CDR3 sequence: CSVDYGQGDTEAFF. The CDR3 coding sequence is TGCAGCGTTGATTATGGACAGGGGGACACTGAAGCTTTCTTT.